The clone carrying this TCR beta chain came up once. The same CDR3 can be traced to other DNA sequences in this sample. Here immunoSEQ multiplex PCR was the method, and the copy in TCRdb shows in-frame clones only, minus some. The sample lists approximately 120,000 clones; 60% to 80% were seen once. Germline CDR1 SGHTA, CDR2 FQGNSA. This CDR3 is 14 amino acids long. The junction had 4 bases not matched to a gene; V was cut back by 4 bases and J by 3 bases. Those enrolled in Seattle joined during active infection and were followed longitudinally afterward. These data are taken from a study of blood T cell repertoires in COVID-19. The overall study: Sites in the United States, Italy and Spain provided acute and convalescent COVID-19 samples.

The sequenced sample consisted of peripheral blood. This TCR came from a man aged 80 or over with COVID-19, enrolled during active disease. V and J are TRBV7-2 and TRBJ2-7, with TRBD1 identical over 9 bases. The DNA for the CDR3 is TGTGCCAGCAGCTCACCGGGACAGGGCTACGAGCAGTACTTC. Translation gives CASSSPGQGYEQYF. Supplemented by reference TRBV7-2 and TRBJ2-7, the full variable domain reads GAGVSQSPSNKVTEKGKDVELRCDPISGHTALYWYRQSLGQGLEFLIYFQGNSAPDKSGLPSDRFSAERTGGSVSTLTIQRTQQEDSAVYLCASSSPGQGYEQYFGPGTRLTVT.